This record looks at one T cell receptor beta chain sequence and its context. The sample belongs to a study of blood T cell repertoires in COVID-19. The assay was immunoSEQ multiplex PCR, and TCRdb's table has in-frame clones only and misses some. This repertoire shows 95,000 to 150,000 clones, 85% to 90% found once; its top ten account for 0.88%. The V segment lost 3 bases and the J segment 4 bases; nucleotides outside the gene matches: 5. The CDR3 consists of 16 residues. Per germline, CDR1 LGHNA and CDR2 YSLEER. This receptor was identified in a woman aged 45-59 years with active or convalescent COVID-19. The gene calls are TRBV4-3 and TRBJ2-2, with 10 bases fitting TRBD2. Sequenced: peripheral blood. The DNA for the CDR3 is TGCGCCAGCAGCCAGTTAGCGGGAGGCCCCACCGGGGAGCTGTTTTTT. This sequence encodes CASSQLAGGPTGELFF.